This T cell receptor (beta chain) stems from a study of blood T cell repertoires in COVID-19. The wider study: Italy, Spain and the United States were the sources of the convalescent and acute COVID-19 samples.

The CDR3 runs to 15 residues. V was pared by 0 bases and J by 4 bases, with 12 bases between. The germline gives CDR1 KGHSH, CDR2 LQKENI. Sequencing was performed with immunoSEQ multiplex PCR; in TCRdb, only in-frame clones are kept and a portion is missing. This sample has 80,000 to 90,000 clones, with around four fifths found just once. The chain has TRBV18 and TRBJ2-5, with D possibly matching TRBD1 (7 bases). This clonotype was obtained from a man between 65 and 85 years old with acute or convalescent COVID-19. The source material was peripheral blood. CDR3 sequence (DNA): TGTGCCAGCTCACCACCGAACAGGGGAGGAGAGACCCAGTACTTC. This encodes CASSPPNRGGETQYF. Based on the CDR3 plus reference TRBV18 and TRBJ2-5, the full variable domain is NAGVMQNPRHLVRRRGQEARLRCSPMKGHSHVYWYRQLPEEGLKFMVYLQKENIIDESGMPKERFSAEFPKEGPSILRIQQVVRGDSAAYFCASSPPNRGGETQYFGPGTRLLVL.